The 2 T cell receptor beta chains below all came from one sample that was sequenced in a study of blood T cell repertoires in COVID-19. Repertoires were generated with immunoSEQ multiplex PCR, while TCRdb's copy carries only in-frame clones and drops some. Here the sample spans about 300,000 clones, 85% to 90% being singletons. The sequenced material came from peripheral blood. These TCRs come from a human donor in a cohort sampled during active COVID-19.

V gene TRBV24-1 combines with J gene TRBJ2-7; 9 bases fit TRBD2. The CDR3 has 17 residues. Trimming took 2 bases from V and 3 from J; bases not matched to a gene: 10. CDR1 is KGHDR and CDR2 is SFDVKD in the germline V gene. The DNA of the CDR3 is TGTGCCACCAGTGATTCCCACTCCGGGACTAGCATCTACGAGCAGTACTTC. It encodes CATSDSHSGTSIYEQYF.

V gene TRBV28 combines with J gene TRBJ2-1; D gene uncertain. The CDR3 has 11 amino acids. Germline V gives CDR1 MDHEN, CDR2 SYDVKM. V was cut by 5 bases and J by 7 bases, with 6 bases left in between. CDR3: CASSEVNEQFF. DNA for the CDR3: TGTGCCAGCAGTGAGGTTAATGAGCAGTTCTTC.